The 26 T cell receptor beta chains below were found in one sample sequenced in a study of PD-L1 blockade in urothelial cancer. Assay used: immunoSEQ multiplex PCR; TCRdb lists only in-frame clones, some missing. There are about 82,000 clones in the sample; more than 90% occur only once, and 8% to 9.5% lies in the top ten. The sample here was PBMCs, taken around atezolizumab (anti-PD-L1) treatment. These receptors came from a man between 60 and 70 years old with urothelial cancer.

The rearrangement uses TRBV4-3 and TRBJ2-1; 9 nucleotides agree with TRBD2. CDR1 is LGHNA and CDR2 is YSLEER in the germline V gene. CDR3 length: 17 residues. Trimming cost V 3 bases and J 0 bases; bases outside gene matches: 6. The CDR3 DNA reads TGCGCCAGCAGCCAGGACCTTAGCGGGAGCTCCTACAATGAGCAGTTCTTC. Translation gives CASSQDLSGSSYNEQFF.

The gene calls are TRBV2 and TRBJ2-2; D is perhaps TRBD1 (6 bases). Trimming cost V 5 bases and J 4 bases, with 17 bases left between them. The CDR3 is made up of 16 amino acids. The germline gives CDR1 SNHLY, CDR2 FYNNEI. DNA of the CDR3: TGTGCCAGCAGTCGTCGGACAGCCCGGACCACCGGGGAGCTGTTTTTT. It encodes CASSRRTARTTGELFF.

The chain is built from TRBV4-1 and TRBJ2-3; the match to TRBD1 covers 7 bases. V gave up 0 bases and J gave up 0 bases; unmatched junction bases: 3. CDR3 length equals 16 residues. Germline V gene data show CDR1 as MGHRA and CDR2 as YSYEKL. CDR3 residues: CASSQDTGASTDTQYF. In DNA, the CDR3 is TGCGCCAGCAGCCAAGATACAGGGGCTAGCACAGATACGCAGTATTTT.

This chain connects TRBV6-6 to TRBJ1-2, with TRBD1 as a possible D gene (5 bases). The V gene lost 6 bases and the J gene lost 5 bases, with 13 bases spanning the gap. Germline CDR1 reads MNHNY; CDR2 reads SVGAGI (reference sequence). This CDR3 contains 13 residues. CDR3 nucleotide sequence: TGTGCCAGCAGAAATAGGGCAGGGTATGGCTACACCTTC. This codes for CASRNRAGYGYTF.

In its sample, this clone was seen once. This chain uses TRBV5-4 with TRBJ2-7, with TRBD2 identical over 7 bases. This CDR3 region has 16 residues. Germline CDR1 and CDR2: SGHNT and YYREEE (reference sequence). The ends lost 3 bases at V and 2 bases at J; junction bases unmatched: 11. The CDR3 sequence: CASSWGGSLPPYEQYF. In DNA, the CDR3 is TGTGCCAGCAGCTGGGGGGGTAGTTTACCCCCCTACGAGCAGTACTTC.

As to this clone: The junction shows a germline mismatch at one end, possibly a read error. The genes are TRBV7-7 and TRBJ2-2; 13 bases agree with TRBD2. The germline CDR1 and CDR2 sequences are SSHAT and FNYEAQ (reference sequence). This CDR3 is built from 18 residues. The CDR3 DNA is TGTGCTAGCAGCTTATCCATACTAGCGGGAGGGCCCTCCGGGGAGCTGTTTTTT. Its protein product is CASSLSILAGGPSGELFF.

Only one count was recorded for this clone. This chain uses TRBV18 with TRBJ1-1; 7 bases align to TRBD1. The CDR3 totals 13 residues. Germline V gene lookup returns CDR1 KGHSH and CDR2 LQKENI. Trimming removed 5 bases from V and 3 bases from J; junction bases left unmatched: 3. The CDR3 protein is CASSIDRDTEAFF. The CDR3 DNA reads TGTGCCAGCTCAATAGACAGGGACACTGAAGCTTTCTTT.

V gene TRBV9 combines with J gene TRBJ2-1; 16 nucleotides agree with TRBD2. The CDR3 sequence is 16 residues long. With 2 bases clipped from V and 4 bases from J, the junction kept 0 bases outside the gene matches. Germline CDR1 and CDR2: SGDLS and YYNGEE. CDR3 loop: CASSVGLAGGYNEQFF. CDR3 coding DNA: TGTGCCAGCAGCGTGGGACTAGCGGGGGGGTACAATGAGCAGTTCTTC. The variable domain in full, completed from reference TRBV9 and TRBJ2-1, reads DSGVTQTPKHLITATGQRVTLRCSPRSGDLSVYWYQQSLDQGLQFLIQYYNGEERAKGNILERFSAQQFPDLHSELNLSSLELGDSALYFCASSVGLAGGYNEQFFGPGTRLTVL.

This chain uses TRBV13 with TRBJ2-3; weak D call: TRBD2 (6 bases). Per the germline V gene, CDR1 is PRHDT and CDR2 is FYEKMQ (reference sequence). Trimming left V 5 bases short and J 1 base short, with 19 bases between. The CDR3 covers 17 residues. CDR3 nucleotides: TGTGCCAGCAGCCTTCCGGAAGGAACGGGGGGCACAGATACGCAGTATTTT. Translating gives CASSLPEGTGGTDTQYF. Full variable domain (outside the CDR3, taken from reference TRBV13 and TRBJ2-3): AAGVIQSPRHLIKEKRETATLKCYPIPRHDTVYWYQQGPGQDPQFLISFYEKMQSDKGSIPDRFSAQQFSDYHSELNMSSLELGDSALYFCASSLPEGTGGTDTQYFGPGTRLTVL.

J is TRBJ2-7 and V is TRBV18, with 15 bases fitting TRBD2. Per germline, CDR1 KGHSH and CDR2 LQKENI. This CDR3 comprises 17 residues. V was clipped by 4 bases and J by 4 bases; unmatched bases: 8. The DNA of the CDR3 is TGTGCCAGCTCACTGGGGACTAGCGGGGGGTCGGCTTACGAGCAGTACTTC. Amino acids: CASSLGTSGGSAYEQYF.

The chain has TRBV7-2 and TRBJ2-7; TRBD1 matches at 8 bases. Losses at the gene ends were 5 bases for V and 2 bases for J; bases not matched to a gene: 8. CDR1 and CDR2 (germline): SGHTA, FQGNSA. This CDR3 is 15 amino acids long. The CDR3, as DNA: TGTGCCAGCAGCCCCGGAACCAGGGGGCCCTACGAGCAGTACTTC. Protein product: CASSPGTRGPYEQYF.

The chain combines TRBV9 with TRBJ2-7; 12 nucleotides agree with TRBD2. CDR1 SGDLS and CDR2 YYNGEE come from the germline V gene. The V gene end was trimmed by 0 bases and the J gene end by 5 bases; junction bases not matched to a gene: 3. There are 15 residues in the CDR3. The CDR3 protein is CASSVGASGRDEQYF. In DNA, the CDR3 is TGTGCCAGCAGCGTAGGGGCTAGCGGGAGGGACGAGCAGTACTTC.

The rearrangement links TRBV9 to TRBJ1-2; 7 bases fit TRBD1. The J segment lost 3 bases and the V segment lost 4 bases, leaving 12 bases of the junction unmatched. Germline lookup yields CDR1 SGDLS and CDR2 YYNGEE. The CDR3 is made up of 16 amino acids. The CDR3 protein is CASSPRTGFGDYGYTF. DNA for the CDR3: TGTGCCAGCAGCCCCCGGACAGGTTTTGGGGACTATGGCTACACCTTC.

The V gene is TRBV7-2, the J gene TRBJ2-5; 11 nucleotides match TRBD1. The length of the CDR3 is 15 residues. Germline CDR1 SGHTA, CDR2 FQGNSA. The trim removed 5 bases at V and 2 bases at J, leaving 4 bases unmatched. The CDR3, as DNA: TGTGCCAGCAGCGTAGGGACAGGGGGACAAGAGACCCAGTACTTC. This gives the protein CASSVGTGGQETQYF.

This clone was observed once. The V call is TRBV2, the J call TRBJ2-2, with 9 bases aligning to TRBD1. Germline-derived CDR1 and CDR2 are SNHLY and FYNNEI. The CDR3 totals 13 residues. The trim removed 6 bases at V and 8 bases at J, leaving 4 bases unmatched. The CDR3 loop reads CASRDRGRGELFF. DNA for the CDR3: TGTGCCAGCAGGGACAGGGGCAGGGGGGAGCTGTTTTTT. Looking up the rest from reference TRBV2 and TRBJ2-2 gives the full variable domain: EPEVTQTPSHQVTQMGQEVILRCVPISNHLYFYWYRQILGQKVEFLVSFYNNEISEKSEIFDDQFSVERPDGSNFTLKIRSTKLEDSAMYFCASRDRGRGELFFGEGSRLTVL.

The gene calls are TRBV5-1 and TRBJ2-2; D unclear. Trimming cost V 3 bases and J 0 bases, with 12 bases left between them. The V gene's germline CDR1 is SGHRS and CDR2 YFSETQ. The CDR3 runs 16 residues. CDR3 DNA sequence: TGCGCCAGCAGCTCCGACCGAGGTGCGAACACCGGGGAGCTGTTTTTT. Translating gives CASSSDRGANTGELFF.

DNA for the CDR3: TGTGCCATCAGTGATAGTGGGGCAGGCAATCAGCCCCAGCATTTT. Encoded protein: CAISDSGAGNQPQHF. This chain links TRBV10-3 with TRBJ1-5; perhaps TRBD1 as D (5 bases). CDR3 length equals 15 residues. Germline V gene sequence: CDR1 ENHRY, CDR2 SYGVKD. Trimming removed 3 bases from V and 2 bases from J, with 11 bases in between.

The chain links TRBV6-5 to TRBJ1-3, with D maybe TRBD1 (5 bases). The CDR3 has 15 amino acids. Germline values: CDR1 MNHEY, CDR2 SVGAGI. With 5 bases removed from V and 1 base from J, the gap between germline ends came to 12 bases. The CDR3 nucleotides are TGTGCCAGCAGTAGGGGAGGCCAGTCTGGAAACACCATATATTTT. It specifies CASSRGGQSGNTIYF.

This chain links TRBV30 with TRBJ2-2, with 7 bases identical to TRBD2. V lost 4 bases to trimming and J lost 1 base; unmatched junction nucleotides: 3. CDR3 length: 14 amino acids. CDR1 and CDR2 from the germline V gene are GTSNPN and SVGIG (reference sequence). CDR3 in amino acids: CAWTSGVNTGELFF. For the CDR3, the DNA is TGTGCCTGGACTAGCGGAGTGAACACCGGGGAGCTGTTTTTT.

This chain connects TRBV7-8 to TRBJ2-5; 11 bases are shared with TRBD2. This CDR3 is 17 amino acids long. V shed 8 bases, J shed 0 bases, and the junction held 11 bases outside the gene matches. CDR1 is SGHVS, CDR2 FQNEAQ, per germline. The CDR3 nucleotides are TGTGCCAGCTGGGGGGCGACTAGCGGGGTTTACCAAGAGACCCAGTACTTC. Protein sequence: CASWGATSGVYQETQYF.

This chain joins TRBV5-6 and TRBJ1-5; 9 bases align to TRBD1. V lost 0 bases, J lost 5 bases, and 6 bases stayed unmatched. The CDR3 loop spans 16 amino acids. Germline V gene data show CDR1 as SGHDT and CDR2 as YYEEEE. CDR3 sequence reads: CASSLAVQGADQPQHF. The CDR3 DNA follows: TGTGCCAGCAGCTTGGCCGTACAGGGGGCTGATCAGCCCCAGCATTTT.

The rearrangement joins TRBV9 to TRBJ2-1, with 8 bases aligning to TRBD2. The V segment lost 4 bases and the J segment 6 bases; nucleotides outside the gene matches: 21. Germline loops: CDR1 SGDLS, CDR2 YYNGEE. The CDR3 consists of 19 residues. CDR3 residues: CASSPGVGGGRYRLNEQFF. CDR3 sequence (DNA): TGTGCCAGCAGCCCCGGGGTGGGCGGGGGGCGATATAGGCTCAATGAGCAGTTCTTC. The full variable domain, rest sourced from reference TRBV9 and TRBJ2-1, is DSGVTQTPKHLITATGQRVTLRCSPRSGDLSVYWYQQSLDQGLQFLIQYYNGEERAKGNILERFSAQQFPDLHSELNLSSLELGDSALYFCASSPGVGGGRYRLNEQFFGPGTRLTVL.

The J gene is TRBJ2-3, the V gene TRBV5-1; 10 bases align to TRBD2. From germline, CDR1 is SGHRS and CDR2 YFSETQ. Trimming at V came to 0 bases and at J to 6 bases, leaving 7 bases not matched to a gene. CDR3 length: 16 residues. This CDR3 reads CASSLGASGSGDTQYF. CDR3 nucleotide sequence: TGCGCCAGCAGCTTGGGGGCTAGCGGGAGCGGGGATACGCAGTATTTT.

CDR3: CASSTRQVAGGMADTQYF. The CDR3 nucleotides are TGTGCCAGCAGCACCCGTCAGGTAGCGGGGGGGATGGCAGATACGCAGTATTTT. The J gene is TRBJ2-3, the V gene TRBV7-3; 11 bases map to TRBD2. V trimming: 5 bases; J trimming: 4 bases; junction bases outside the gene matches: 14. CDR1 is SGHTA, CDR2 FQGTGA, per germline. This CDR3 region has 18 residues.

A word on this clone: Since no conserved phenylalanine or tryptophan closes the CDR3, a read error is the likely cause. The DNA is omitted, as the CDR3 cannot be located on it reliably, and the CDR3 follows TCRdb's listing. The chain recombines TRBV7-2 with TRBJ2-7; the table's D call, TRBD1, was not checked against the DNA. The CDR3 is made up of 12 amino acids, end residues included. Germline V gene lookup returns CDR1 SGHTA and CDR2 FQGNSA. CDR3 sequence: CASSLSGGKLIL.

CDR3 DNA sequence: TGCGCCAGCAGCCAAGACGAACAGGGATCTCTGCCCCAGCATTTT. Its translation: CASSQDEQGSLPQHF. This chain links TRBV4-1 with TRBJ1-5; D possibly corresponds to TRBD1 (6 bases). V lost 0 bases and J 9 bases, leaving 15 bases between the germline ends. Germline assignment: CDR1 MGHRA and CDR2 YSYEKL. The CDR3 covers 15 residues.